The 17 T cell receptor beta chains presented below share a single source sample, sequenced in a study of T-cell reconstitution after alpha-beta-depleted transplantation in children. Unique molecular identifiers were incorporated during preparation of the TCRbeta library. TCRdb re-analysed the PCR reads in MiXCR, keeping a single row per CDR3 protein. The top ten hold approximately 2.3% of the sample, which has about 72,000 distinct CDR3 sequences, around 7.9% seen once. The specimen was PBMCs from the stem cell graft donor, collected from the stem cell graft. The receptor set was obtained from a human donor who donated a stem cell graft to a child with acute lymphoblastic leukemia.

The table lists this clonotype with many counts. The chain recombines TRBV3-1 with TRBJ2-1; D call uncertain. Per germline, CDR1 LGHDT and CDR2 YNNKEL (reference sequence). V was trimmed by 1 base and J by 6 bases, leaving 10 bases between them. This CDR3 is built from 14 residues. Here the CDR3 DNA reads TGTGCCAGCAGCCAAGTGATGACTTTCAATGAGCAGTTCTTC. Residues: CASSQVMTFNEQFF.

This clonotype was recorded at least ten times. As DNA, the CDR3 is TGCAGCGTATCCACAGGGGGAACTGAAGCTTTCTTT. This gives the protein CSVSTGGTEAFF. The J gene is TRBJ1-1, the V gene TRBV29-1; 8 nucleotides agree with TRBD1. The CDR3 has 12 amino acids. Germline-derived CDR1 and CDR2 are SQVTM and ANQGSEA. J lost 5 bases, V lost 6 bases, and 5 bases had no gene match.

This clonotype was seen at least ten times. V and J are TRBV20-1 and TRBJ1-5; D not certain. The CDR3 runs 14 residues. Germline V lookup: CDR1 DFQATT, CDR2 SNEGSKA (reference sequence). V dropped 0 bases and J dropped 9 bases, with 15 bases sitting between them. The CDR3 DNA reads TGCAGTGCTAGAGATAGGAGGGAGAATTGGCCCCAGCATTTT. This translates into CSARDRRENWPQHF.

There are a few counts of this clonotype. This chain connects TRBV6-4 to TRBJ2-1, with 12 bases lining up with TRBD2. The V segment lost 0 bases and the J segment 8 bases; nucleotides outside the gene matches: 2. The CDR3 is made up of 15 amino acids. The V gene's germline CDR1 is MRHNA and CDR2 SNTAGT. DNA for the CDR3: TGTGCCAGCAGTGACTCGGCTAGCGGGGGGGATGAGCAGTTCTTC. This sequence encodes CASSDSASGGDEQFF.

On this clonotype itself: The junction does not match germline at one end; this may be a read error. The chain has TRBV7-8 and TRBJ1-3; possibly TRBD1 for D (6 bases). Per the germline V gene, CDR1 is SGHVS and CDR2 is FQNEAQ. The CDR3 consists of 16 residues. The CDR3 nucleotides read TGTGCCAGCAGCTTATTTAGACAGGACTCTGGATACACCCTATATTTT. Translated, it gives CASSLFRQDSGYTLYF.

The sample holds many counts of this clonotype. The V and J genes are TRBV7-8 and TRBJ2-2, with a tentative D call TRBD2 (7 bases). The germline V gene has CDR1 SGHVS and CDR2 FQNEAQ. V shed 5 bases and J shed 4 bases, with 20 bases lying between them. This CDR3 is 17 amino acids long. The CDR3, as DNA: TGTGCCAGCAGCCAGGGGTGGGGGGGGCAGAGCACCGGGGAGCTGTTTTTT. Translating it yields CASSQGWGGQSTGELFF.

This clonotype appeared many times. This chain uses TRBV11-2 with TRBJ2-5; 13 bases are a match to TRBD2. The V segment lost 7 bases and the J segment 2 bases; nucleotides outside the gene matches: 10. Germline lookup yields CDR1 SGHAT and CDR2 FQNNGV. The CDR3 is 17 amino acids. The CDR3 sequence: CASTLGLAGTSQETQYF. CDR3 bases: TGTGCCAGCACCTTGGGACTAGCGGGGACCTCACAAGAGACCCAGTACTTC.

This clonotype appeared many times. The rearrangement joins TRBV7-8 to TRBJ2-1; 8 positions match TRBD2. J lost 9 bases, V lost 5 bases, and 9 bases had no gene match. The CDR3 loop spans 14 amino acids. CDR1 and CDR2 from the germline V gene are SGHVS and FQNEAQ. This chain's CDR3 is CASSRGLVTGEQFF. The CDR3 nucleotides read TGTGCCAGCAGCCGGGGACTAGTAACGGGTGAGCAGTTCTTC. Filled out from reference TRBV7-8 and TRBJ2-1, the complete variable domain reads GAGVSQSPRYKVAKRGQDVALRCDPISGHVSLFWYQQALGQGPEFLTYFQNEAQLDKSGLPSDRFFAERPEGSVSTLKIQRTQQEDSAVYLCASSRGLVTGEQFFGPGTRLTVL.

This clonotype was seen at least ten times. The CDR3, as DNA: TGTGCCAGCAGCTGGGGACAGGGACGAGGCGGGGAGCTGTTTTTT. Amino acid sequence: CASSWGQGRGGELFF. The J gene is TRBJ2-2, the V gene TRBV7-8, with 9 bases fitting TRBD1. The CDR3 has 15 amino acids. Trimming removed 4 bases from V and 7 bases from J; junction bases left unmatched: 7. Germline V lookup: CDR1 SGHVS, CDR2 FQNEAQ.

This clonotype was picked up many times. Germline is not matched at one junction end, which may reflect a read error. CDR3 bases: TGTGCTAGCAGCCCGGGACTAGCGGGAACCATAAGCTCCTACGAGCAGTACTTC. Amino acid sequence: CASSPGLAGTISSYEQYF. The chain carries TRBV7-7 and TRBJ2-7; TRBD2 aligns across 13 bases. Looked up from germline, CDR1 is SSHAT and CDR2 is FNYEAQ (reference sequence). The CDR3 loop spans 18 amino acids. Full variable domain (rest looked up from reference TRBV7-7 and TRBJ2-7): GAGVSQSPRYKVTKRGQDVTLRCDPISSHATLYWYQQALGQGPEFLTYFNYEAQPDKSGLPSDRFSAERPEGSISTLTIQRTEQRDSAMYRCASSPGLAGTISSYEQYFGPGTRLTVT.

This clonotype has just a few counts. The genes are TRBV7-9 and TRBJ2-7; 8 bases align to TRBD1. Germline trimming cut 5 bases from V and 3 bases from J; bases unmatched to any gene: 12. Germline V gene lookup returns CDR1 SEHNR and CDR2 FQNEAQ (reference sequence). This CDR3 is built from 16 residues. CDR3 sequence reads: CASSTGGQGRLYEQYF. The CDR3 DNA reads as TGTGCCAGCAGCACTGGCGGACAGGGCCGACTCTACGAGCAGTACTTC.

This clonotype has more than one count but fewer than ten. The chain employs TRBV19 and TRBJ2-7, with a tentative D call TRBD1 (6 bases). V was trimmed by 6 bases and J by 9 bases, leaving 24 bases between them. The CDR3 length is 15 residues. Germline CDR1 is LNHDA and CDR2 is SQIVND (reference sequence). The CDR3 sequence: CASSDMTGLAPGQYF. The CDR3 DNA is TGTGCCAGTAGCGACATGACAGGACTGGCGCCGGGGCAGTACTTC.

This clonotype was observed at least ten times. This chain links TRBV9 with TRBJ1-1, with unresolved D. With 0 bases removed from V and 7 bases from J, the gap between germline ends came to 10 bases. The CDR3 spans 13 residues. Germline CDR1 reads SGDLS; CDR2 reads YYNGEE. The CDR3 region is CASSVAVASEAFF. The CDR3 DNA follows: TGTGCCAGCAGCGTAGCCGTTGCGAGTGAAGCTTTCTTT.

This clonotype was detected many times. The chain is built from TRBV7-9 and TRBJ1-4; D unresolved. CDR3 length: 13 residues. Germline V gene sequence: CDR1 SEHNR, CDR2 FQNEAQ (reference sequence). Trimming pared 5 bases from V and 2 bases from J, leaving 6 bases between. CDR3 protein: CASSPPTNEKLFF. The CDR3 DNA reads TGTGCCAGCAGCCCACCTACTAATGAAAAACTGTTTTTT.

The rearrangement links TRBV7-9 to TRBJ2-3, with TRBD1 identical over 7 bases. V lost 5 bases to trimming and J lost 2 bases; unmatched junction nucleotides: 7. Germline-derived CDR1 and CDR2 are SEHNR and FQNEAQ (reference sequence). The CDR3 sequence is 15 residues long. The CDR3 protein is CASSRDRVFTDTQYF. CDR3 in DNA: TGTGCCAGCAGCCGAGACAGGGTTTTCACAGATACGCAGTATTTT.

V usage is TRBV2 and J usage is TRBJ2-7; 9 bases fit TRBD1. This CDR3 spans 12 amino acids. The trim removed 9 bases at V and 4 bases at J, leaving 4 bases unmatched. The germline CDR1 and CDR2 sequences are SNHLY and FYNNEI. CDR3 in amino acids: CASLTGGYEQYF. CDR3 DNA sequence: TGTGCCAGTTTGACAGGGGGGTACGAGCAGTACTTC.

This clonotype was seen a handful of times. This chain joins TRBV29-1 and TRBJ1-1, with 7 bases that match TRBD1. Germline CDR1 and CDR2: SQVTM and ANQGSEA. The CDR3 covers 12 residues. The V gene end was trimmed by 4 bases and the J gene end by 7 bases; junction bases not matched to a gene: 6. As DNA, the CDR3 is TGCAGCGTTGTCCCCCACAGGGGTGAAGCTTTCTTT. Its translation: CSVVPHRGEAFF. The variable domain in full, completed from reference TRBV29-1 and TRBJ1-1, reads SAVISQKPSRDICQRGTSLTIQCQVDSQVTMMFWYRQQPGQSLTLIATANQGSEATYESGFVIDKFPISRPNLTFSTLTVSNMSPEDSSIYLCSVVPHRGEAFFGQGTRLTVV.